This TCR beta chain was identified in a study of T-cell memory formation after mild COVID-19. The study, taken as a whole, reports: Contracting clones from day 15 to 85 showed balanced CD4/CD8; later expanders favored CD4+.

Germline values: CDR1 SEHNR, CDR2 FQNEAQ (reference sequence). This CDR3 contains 16 residues. Trimming removed 5 bases from V and 1 base from J; junction bases left unmatched: 8. This clonotype was detected once. Its target is unknown. TCRdb re-called the 5' RACE reads with MiXCR, one entry per CDR3 protein. Seen here are more than 10,000 distinct CDR3 sequences, about 14% observed once, and the top ten hold roughly 55%. The sequence was collected from a man aged 18 to 30 who had mild COVID-19 (a few samples of this study predate the infection). Cell type and time point are not known. This rearrangement joins TRBV7-9 to TRBJ2-3; TRBD2 matches 8 bases. The sequenced material came from PBMCs or a T cell subset sorted from them (not recorded which). The CDR3 DNA reads as TGTGCCAGCAGCCCCCGAGGGCGGGGGGGCACAGATACGCAGTATTTT. Its translation: CASSPRGRGGTDTQYF.